This T cell receptor (beta chain) was observed in a study of T cells in Graves' hyperthyroidism and ophthalmopathy. Regarding the study as a whole: A model built on 13 V-J features separated ophthalmopathy from stable hyperthyroidism.

This clonotype was counted many times. What it recognizes is unknown. The study enrolled patients aged 18 to 65 with newly diagnosed hyperthyroidism of under 2 months' duration. Exclusions: uncontrolled infection, other autoimmune disease, pregnancy, lactation. RNA transcripts gave rise to amplified TCR beta CDR3 regions. The HTBI primer set was used in a first-round RT-PCR of the TCR CDR3. TCRdb processed the multiplex PCR reads anew with MiXCR; each CDR3 protein has one entry. The table includes 550,000 to 800,000 distinct CDR3 sequences, 15% to 20% detected once. This CDR3 spans 15 amino acids. Germline values: CDR1 SGHAT, CDR2 FQNNGV. Trimming at V came to 0 bases and at J to 7 bases, leaving 6 bases not matched to a gene.

This chain uses TRBV11-2 with TRBJ2-1; the match to TRBD1 covers 7 bases. The source is a man aged 50 to 59 with Graves' hyperthyroidism. Material for sequencing was blood. Here the CDR3 DNA reads TGTGCCAGCAGCTTAGAAGGGGGCCGACGAAATGAGCAGTTCTTC. Amino acid sequence: CASSLEGGRRNEQFF.